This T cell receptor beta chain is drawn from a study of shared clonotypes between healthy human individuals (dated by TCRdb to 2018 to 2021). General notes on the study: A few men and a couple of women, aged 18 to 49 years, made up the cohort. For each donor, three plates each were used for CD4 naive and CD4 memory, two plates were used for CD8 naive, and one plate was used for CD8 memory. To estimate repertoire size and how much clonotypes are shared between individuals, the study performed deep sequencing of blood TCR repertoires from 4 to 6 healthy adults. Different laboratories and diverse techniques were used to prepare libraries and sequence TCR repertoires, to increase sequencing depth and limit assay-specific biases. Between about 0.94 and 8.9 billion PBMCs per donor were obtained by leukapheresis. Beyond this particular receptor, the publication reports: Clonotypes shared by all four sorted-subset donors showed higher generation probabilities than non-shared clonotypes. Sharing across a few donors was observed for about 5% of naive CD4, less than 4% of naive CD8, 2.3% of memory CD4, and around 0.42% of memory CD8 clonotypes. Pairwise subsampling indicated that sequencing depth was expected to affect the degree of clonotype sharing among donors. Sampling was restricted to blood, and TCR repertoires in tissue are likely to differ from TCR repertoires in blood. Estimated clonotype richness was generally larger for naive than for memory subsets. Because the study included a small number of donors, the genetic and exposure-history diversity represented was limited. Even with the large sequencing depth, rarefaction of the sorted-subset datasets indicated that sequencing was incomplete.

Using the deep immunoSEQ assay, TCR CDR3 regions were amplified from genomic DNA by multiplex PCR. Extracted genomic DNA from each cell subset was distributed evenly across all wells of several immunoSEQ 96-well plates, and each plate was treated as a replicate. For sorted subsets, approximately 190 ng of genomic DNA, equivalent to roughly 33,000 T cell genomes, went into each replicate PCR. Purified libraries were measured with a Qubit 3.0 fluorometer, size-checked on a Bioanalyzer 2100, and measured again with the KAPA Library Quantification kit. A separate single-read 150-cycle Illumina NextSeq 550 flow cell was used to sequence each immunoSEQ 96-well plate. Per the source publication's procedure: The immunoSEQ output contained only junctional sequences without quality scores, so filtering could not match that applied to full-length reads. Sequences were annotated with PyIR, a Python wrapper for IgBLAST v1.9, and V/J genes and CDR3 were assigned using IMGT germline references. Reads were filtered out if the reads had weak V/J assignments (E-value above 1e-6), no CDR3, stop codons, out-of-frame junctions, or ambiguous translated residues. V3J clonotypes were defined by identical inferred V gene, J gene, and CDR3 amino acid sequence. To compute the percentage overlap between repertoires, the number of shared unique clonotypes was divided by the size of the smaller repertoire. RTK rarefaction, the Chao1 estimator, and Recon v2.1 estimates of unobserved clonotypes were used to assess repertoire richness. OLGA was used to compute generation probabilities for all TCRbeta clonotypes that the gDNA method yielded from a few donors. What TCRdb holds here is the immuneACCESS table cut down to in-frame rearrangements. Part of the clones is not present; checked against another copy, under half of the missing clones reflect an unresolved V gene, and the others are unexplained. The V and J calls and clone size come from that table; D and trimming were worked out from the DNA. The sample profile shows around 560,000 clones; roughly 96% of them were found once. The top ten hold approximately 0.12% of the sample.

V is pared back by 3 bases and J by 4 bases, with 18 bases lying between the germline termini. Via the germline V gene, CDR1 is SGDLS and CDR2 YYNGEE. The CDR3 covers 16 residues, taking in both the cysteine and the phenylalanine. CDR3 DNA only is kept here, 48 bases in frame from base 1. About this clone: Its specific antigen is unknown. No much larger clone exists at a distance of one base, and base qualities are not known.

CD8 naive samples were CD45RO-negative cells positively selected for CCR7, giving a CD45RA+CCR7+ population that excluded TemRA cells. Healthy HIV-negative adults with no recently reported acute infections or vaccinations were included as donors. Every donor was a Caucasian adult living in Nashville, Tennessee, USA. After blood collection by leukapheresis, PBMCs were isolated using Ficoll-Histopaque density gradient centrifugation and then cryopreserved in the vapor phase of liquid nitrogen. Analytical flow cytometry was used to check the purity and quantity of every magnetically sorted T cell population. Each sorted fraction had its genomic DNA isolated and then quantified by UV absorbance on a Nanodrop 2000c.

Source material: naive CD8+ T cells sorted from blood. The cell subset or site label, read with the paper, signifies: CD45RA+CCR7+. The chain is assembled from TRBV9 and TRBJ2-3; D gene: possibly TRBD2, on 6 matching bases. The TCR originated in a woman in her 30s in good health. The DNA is TGTGCCAGCAGCGACGGTAGCGGTCCTAGGGCAGATACGCAGTATTTT. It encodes CASSDGSGPRADTQYF.